These 27 T cell receptor beta chains came from one sample sequenced in a study of T cell responses to AZD1222 COVID-19 vaccine. Libraries were prepared by immunoSEQ multiplex PCR; TCRdb keeps only in-frame clonotypes and omits some of them. The sample lists roughly 100,000 clones; 93% were seen once. Sequenced material: peripheral blood, taken on day 0 of AZD1222 vaccination. The receptors come from an adult in good health.

This clone has only one observation. The chain links TRBV6-1 to TRBJ1-3; no firm D call. With 4 bases removed from V and 0 bases from J, the gap between germline ends came to 13 bases. This CDR3 region has 16 residues. Germline loops: CDR1 MNHNS, CDR2 SASEGT. This CDR3 reads CASSVRLGSSGNTIYF. CDR3 in DNA: TGTGCCAGCAGTGTCAGACTGGGGAGCTCTGGAAACACCATATATTTT.

This clone has only one observation. The V and J genes are TRBV25-1 and TRBJ2-2; unclear D gene. Trimming stripped 3 bases from V and 6 bases from J, with 11 bases between. This CDR3 comprises 14 residues. The germline V gene encodes CDR1 MGHDK and CDR2 SYGVNS. CDR3 region: CASSDSRTSGELFF. The CDR3 region has the DNA TGTGCCAGCAGTGATAGTAGAACCTCCGGGGAGCTGTTTTTT.

The chain recombines TRBV18 with TRBJ2-1; D may correspond to TRBD1 or TRBD2 (5 bases each). This CDR3 spans 14 amino acids. Germline CDR1 reads KGHSH; CDR2 reads LQKENI. V lost 2 bases and J lost 8, with 13 bases in between. CDR3 loop: CASSPGTLWDEQFF. CDR3 nucleotides: TGTGCCAGCTCACCAGGGACCCTGTGGGATGAGCAGTTCTTC.

The J gene is TRBJ2-2, the V gene TRBV24-1, with D perhaps matching TRBD1 or TRBD2 (6 bases each). Trimming took 8 bases from V and 7 from J, leaving 16 bases between them. The CDR3 covers 14 residues. Germline CDR1 KGHDR, CDR2 SFDVKD. The CDR3 is CATNSGASGGELFF. CDR3 nucleotide sequence: TGTGCCACCAATTCGGGGGCCTCGGGCGGGGAGCTGTTTTTT.

In this sample, this clone turned up once. The chain is built from TRBV5-1 and TRBJ2-7; 13 positions match TRBD2. The V and J ends lost 7 bases and 4 bases, in that order; junction bases with no gene match: 8. The CDR3 extends over 15 amino acids. Looked up from germline, CDR1 is SGHRS and CDR2 is YFSETQ. The CDR3 bases are TGCGCCAGCTCTTTAGGACTAGCGGGAGAGTACGAGCAGTACTTC. The encoded protein is CASSLGLAGEYEQYF. Filled out from reference TRBV5-1 and TRBJ2-7, the complete variable domain reads KAGVTQTPRYLIKTRGQQVTLSCSPISGHRSVSWYQQTPGQGLQFLFEYFSETQRNKGNFPGRFSGRQFSNSRSEMNVSTLELGDSALYLCASSLGLAGEYEQYFGPGTRLTVT.

The CDR3 DNA is TGTGCCAGCAGCTTAGGGACCTTGAGGGAGCTGTTTTTT. Translated: CASSLGTLRELFF. The chain recombines TRBV7-8 with TRBJ2-2; D gene unclear. Germline V gives CDR1 SGHVS, CDR2 FQNEAQ. Trimming left V 1 base short and J 9 bases short, with 9 bases between. This CDR3 is 13 amino acids long.

The gene calls are TRBV2 and TRBJ1-5; TRBD1 agrees at 7 bases. This CDR3 spans 13 amino acids. Germline loops: CDR1 SNHLY, CDR2 FYNNEI. Trimming cost V 9 bases and J 5 bases; bases outside gene matches: 7. CDR3 coding DNA: TGTGCCAGTAGACAGGGAATGGATCAGCCCCAGCATTTT. This sequence encodes CASRQGMDQPQHF.

This clone has a handful of counts. The gene calls are TRBV19 and TRBJ1-5; 10 nucleotides align to TRBD1. V gave up 5 bases and J gave up 8 bases; unmatched junction bases: 15. Germline loops: CDR1 LNHDA, CDR2 SQIVND (reference sequence). The CDR3 consists of 17 residues. CDR3 DNA: TGTGCCAGTAGTGCCGGGACAGGGGTCTGGAATTCCGAGCCCCAGCATTTT. Amino acid sequence: CASSAGTGVWNSEPQHF. Variable domain in full (rest from reference TRBV19 and TRBJ1-5): DGGITQSPKYLFRKEGQNVTLSCEQNLNHDAMYWYRQDPGQGLRLIYYSQIVNDFQKGDIAEGYSVSREKKESFPLTVTSAQKNPTAFYLCASSAGTGVWNSEPQHFGDGTRLSIL.

The chain has TRBV19 and TRBJ2-1, with D hard to call. This CDR3 has 10 amino acids. V was cut by 10 bases and J by 9 bases, with 10 bases left in between. Germline lookup yields CDR1 LNHDA and CDR2 SQIVND (reference sequence). The CDR3 DNA reads TGTGCCACAAAGGCAGGTGAGCAGTTCTTC. Amino acids: CATKAGEQFF.

V is TRBV5-6 and J is TRBJ2-2; weak D call: TRBD1 (5 bases). This CDR3 comprises 13 residues. Germline V gene data show CDR1 as SGHDT and CDR2 as YYEEEE. The V gene lost 4 bases and the J gene lost 5 bases, with 9 bases spanning the gap. The CDR3 spells CASSPRQTGELFF. CDR3 in DNA: TGTGCCAGCAGCCCCCGACAGACCGGGGAGCTGTTTTTT.

The chain combines TRBV5-6 with TRBJ1-2; a possible D gene is TRBD1 (5 bases). CDR3 length: 14 amino acids. Germline V CDR1 and CDR2: SGHDT, YYEEEE. Between the trimmed V and J ends, which lost 1 base and 4 bases, there was a span of 11 bases. Written as DNA, the CDR3 is TGTGCCAGCAGCTTGACAGGCCGGGTCTATGGCTACACCTTC. It specifies CASSLTGRVYGYTF.

This chain connects TRBV19 to TRBJ1-6; TRBD1 matches at 7 bases. V was pared by 4 bases and J by 4 bases, with 10 bases of the junction left unmatched. The CDR3 runs to 17 residues. Germline-derived CDR1 and CDR2 are LNHDA and SQIVND (reference sequence). The chain's CDR3 is CASSTPGGGSYNSPLHF. For the CDR3, the DNA is TGTGCCAGTAGTACTCCAGGGGGGGGAAGTTATAATTCACCCCTCCACTTT.

This chain links TRBV5-1 with TRBJ2-2; D uncertain. The V end was cut by 0 bases, the J end by 0 bases, with 6 bases between. CDR1 and CDR2 from the germline V gene are SGHRS and YFSETQ. The CDR3 covers 15 residues. CDR3 sequence: CASSLGVANTGELFF. The CDR3 DNA is TGCGCCAGCAGCTTGGGGGTTGCGAACACCGGGGAGCTGTTTTTT.

The chain carries TRBV27 and TRBJ1-1, with 7 bases fitting TRBD1. Germline V CDR1 and CDR2: MNHEY, SMNVEV (reference sequence). This CDR3 is 13 amino acids long. Trimming took 8 bases from V and 1 from J; bases not matched to a gene: 4. The CDR3, as DNA: TGTGCCAGCGGACAGGCTCCGAACACTGAAGCTTTCTTT. It codes for CASGQAPNTEAFF.

The chain employs TRBV11-3 and TRBJ2-1; D unclear. CDR3 length equals 13 residues. Deletions cut 5 bases from V and 5 bases from J, with 10 bases between. The germline gives CDR1 SGHNT, CDR2 YENEEA. CDR3 nucleotides: TGTGCCAGCAGCCAAAATATGGACAATGAGCAGTTCTTC. This codes for CASSQNMDNEQFF.

This chain links TRBV7-2 with TRBJ1-1, with 7 nucleotides matching TRBD1. In germline, CDR1 is SGHTA, CDR2 FQGNSA. The CDR3 loop spans 13 amino acids. After removal of 2 bases from V and 5 bases from J, the junction contained 2 bases not matched to a gene. CDR3 nucleotides: TGTGCCAGCAGCTTAATACAGGGGACTGAAGCTTTCTTT. Protein sequence: CASSLIQGTEAFF. The complete variable domain, with remaining parts taken from reference TRBV7-2 and TRBJ1-1, reads GAGVSQSPSNKVTEKGKDVELRCDPISGHTALYWYRQSLGQGLEFLIYFQGNSAPDKSGLPSDRFSAERTGGSVSTLTIQRTQQEDSAVYLCASSLIQGTEAFFGQGTRLTVV.

The sample holds a few counts of this clone. The genes are TRBV7-2 and TRBJ2-1; TRBD1 matches at 9 bases. The CDR3 runs 16 residues. Germline assignment: CDR1 SGHTA and CDR2 FQGNSA. V lost 4 bases to trimming and J lost 1 base; unmatched junction nucleotides: 5. The CDR3 DNA reads TGTGCCAGCAGCTCCCGTGGGACAGGGTCCTACAATGAGCAGTTCTTC. Its protein is CASSSRGTGSYNEQFF.

This clone showed up just once. This chain connects TRBV18 to TRBJ1-1; 7 bases map to TRBD1. There are 14 residues in the CDR3. Germline trimming cut 6 bases from V and 0 bases from J; bases unmatched to any gene: 4. Per the germline V gene, CDR1 is KGHSH and CDR2 is LQKENI. The CDR3 region has the DNA TGTGCCAGCTCCCAGGGGGGGGTGAACACTGAAGCTTTCTTT. Its translation is CASSQGGVNTEAFF. Complete variable domain (other parts from reference TRBV18 and TRBJ1-1): NAGVMQNPRHLVRRRGQEARLRCSPMKGHSHVYWYRQLPEEGLKFMVYLQKENIIDESGMPKERFSAEFPKEGPSILRIQQVVRGDSAAYFCASSQGGVNTEAFFGQGTRLTVV.

The chain combines TRBV18 with TRBJ2-3; unclear D gene. Trimming removed 6 bases at V and 0 bases at J, with 4 bases between. Germline CDR1 reads KGHSH; CDR2 reads LQKENI. The CDR3 has 12 amino acids. The CDR3 nucleotides read TGTGCCAGCTCCCGTAGCACAGATACGCAGTATTTT. It translates to CASSRSTDTQYF.

V usage is TRBV7-2 and J usage is TRBJ1-2; no definite D call. The V gene lost 4 bases and the J gene lost 3 bases, with 24 bases spanning the gap. CDR1 and CDR2 (germline): SGHTA, FQGNSA. The CDR3 is 18 amino acids. CDR3 DNA: TGTGCCAGCAGCTCCTCGGCGCCCTATCTTATTGGCGACTATGGCTACACCTTC. It codes for CASSSSAPYLIGDYGYTF.

This chain uses TRBV6-5 with TRBJ1-6, with 8 positions matching TRBD1. Germline CDR1 MNHEY, CDR2 SVGAGI. The length of the CDR3 is 16 residues. V shed 3 bases, J shed 8 bases, and the junction held 9 bases outside the gene matches. DNA for the CDR3: TGTGCCAGCAGTTATCAGGACGGACAGGGTTATTCACCCCTCCACTTT. Translated, it gives CASSYQDGQGYSPLHF.

The chain recombines TRBV19 with TRBJ1-5, with D hard to call. CDR1 and CDR2 from the germline V gene are LNHDA and SQIVND (reference sequence). V lost 6 bases and J 0 bases, leaving 15 bases between the germline ends. This CDR3 is built from 16 residues. CDR3 amino acids: CASSPDPRYSNQPQHF. CDR3 sequence (DNA): TGTGCCAGTAGCCCCGACCCCAGGTATAGCAATCAGCCCCAGCATTTT.

V is TRBV11-3 and J is TRBJ1-6; no definite D call. This CDR3 comprises 15 residues. Germline V gene sequence: CDR1 SGHNT, CDR2 YENEEA. V gave up 0 bases and J gave up 9 bases, with 12 bases separating them. This chain's CDR3 is CASSLESTSRSPLHF. The CDR3 region has the DNA TGTGCCAGCAGCTTAGAATCGACTAGCCGTTCACCCCTCCACTTT. The variable domain in full, completed from reference TRBV11-3 and TRBJ1-6, reads EAGVVQSPRYKIIEKKQPVAFWCNPISGHNTLYWYLQNLGQGPELLIRYENEEAVDDSQLPKDRFSAERLKGVDSTLKIQPAELGDSAVYLCASSLESTSRSPLHFGNGTRLTVT.

The rearrangement uses TRBV5-1 and TRBJ2-7, with 8 bases identical to TRBD1. The CDR3 totals 15 residues. V was pared by 2 bases and J by 3 bases, with 7 bases of the junction left unmatched. Germline loops: CDR1 SGHRS, CDR2 YFSETQ. CDR3 amino acids: CASSLMAGGGYEQYF. In DNA, the CDR3 is TGCGCCAGCAGCTTAATGGCAGGGGGCGGCTACGAGCAGTACTTC.

The chain is built from TRBV7-9 and TRBJ2-7; 7 nucleotides match TRBD1. Looked up from germline, CDR1 is SEHNR and CDR2 is FQNEAQ (reference sequence). Trimming cost V 5 bases and J 3 bases; bases outside gene matches: 10. The CDR3 has 15 residues. The CDR3 region has the DNA TGTGCCAGCAGCCCCCAGCCGGGACAGTTCTACGAGCAGTACTTC. It translates to CASSPQPGQFYEQYF.

V gene TRBV6-6 combines with J gene TRBJ2-1, with D tentatively TRBD2 (5 bases). The V gene lost 7 bases and the J gene lost 5 bases, with 18 bases spanning the gap. CDR1 and CDR2 from the germline V gene are MNHNY and SVGAGI (reference sequence). The CDR3 contains 15 residues. The CDR3 here is CASTSFRGTNNEQFF. The CDR3 DNA is TGTGCCAGCACCTCTTTCCGGGGTACCAACAATGAGCAGTTCTTC.

In this sample, this clone turned up once. This chain uses TRBV28 with TRBJ1-5, with D unresolved. CDR1 is MDHEN, CDR2 SYDVKM, per germline. V gave up 9 bases and J gave up 2 bases, with 20 bases separating them. This CDR3 contains 16 residues. CDR3 in amino acids: CASIKSRGYRNQPQHF. In DNA form, the CDR3 reads TGTGCCAGTATAAAAAGCCGAGGGTATCGCAATCAGCCCCAGCATTTT.